This record covers a single TCR beta chain. The data are from a study of T cell changes during pregnancy in multiple sclerosis. The ends were cut back, 7 bases at V and 0 bases at J, with 6 bases in the middle. Germline assignment: CDR1 MDHEN and CDR2 SYDVKM. This CDR3 comprises 13 residues. Method: immunoSEQ multiplex PCR; TCRdb's copy keeps in-frame clones and lacks some. The sample shows roughly 71,000 clones, 92% of them seen only once. The input for sequencing was peripheral blood, taken in the first trimester of pregnancy. This rearrangement joins TRBV28 to TRBJ2-2; the D is unclear. The receptor's source is a female donor in good health, enrolled as a control in a pregnancy study. CDR3 loop: CASTSPNTGELFF. CDR3 bases: TGTGCCAGCACCTCCCCGAACACCGGGGAGCTGTTTTTT. The full variable domain, its missing parts supplied by reference TRBV28 and TRBJ2-2, is DVKVTQSSRYLVKRTGEKVFLECVQDMDHENMFWYRQDPGLGLRLIYFSYDVKMKEKGDIPEGYSVSREKKERFSLILESASTNQTSMYLCASTSPNTGELFFGEGSRLTVL.